This T cell receptor (beta chain) was identified during a study of blood T cell repertoires in COVID-19. The repertoire was sequenced with immunoSEQ multiplex PCR; TCRdb's copy has only in-frame clones and lacks some. The sample consists of fewer than 75,000 clones, around 87% of them appearing once. Germline V CDR1 and CDR2: LGHDT, YNNKEL (reference sequence). With 1 base clipped from V and 6 bases from J, the junction kept 14 bases outside the gene matches. The CDR3 is 19 amino acids. The sequence came from a man in his sixties with active or convalescent COVID-19. Sequences were obtained from peripheral blood. The V and J genes are TRBV3-1 (or the pseudogene TRBV3-2) and TRBJ2-2; 10 bases line up with TRBD2. CDR3 sequence reads: CASSQGLAGVMVTAGELFF. CDR3 DNA sequence: TGTGCCAGCAGCCAAGGGCTAGCGGGAGTAATGGTAACCGCCGGGGAGCTGTTTTTT.